This T cell receptor beta chain was found in a study of T cells after yellow fever vaccination. In this sample, this clonotype turned up a few times. The antigen remains unidentified. Each CDR3 protein is one row after TCRdb ran MiXCR on the 5' RACE reads. Here the sample spans about 320,000 distinct CDR3 sequences, about an eighth being singletons. Findings and limits, study-wide: Contamination of FACS-sorted repertoires by abundant clonotypes from the bulk population could occur. Peaking faster, on day 5 versus 15, the secondary response was nonetheless weaker.

Germline V gene lookup returns CDR1 SEHNR and CDR2 FQNEAQ (reference sequence). Losses at the gene ends were 8 bases for V and 1 base for J; bases not matched to a gene: 4. The CDR3 runs to 14 residues. The input for sequencing was CD4+ T cells sorted from PBMCs, taken 15 days after the yellow fever booster vaccination. The chain links TRBV7-9 to TRBJ1-3; 8 positions match TRBD1. This sequence was found in a man between 18 and 29 years old who received the YFV17D yellow fever vaccine. CDR3 protein: CASGRTGSGNTIYF. CDR3 DNA sequence: TGTGCCAGCGGACGGACAGGGTCTGGAAACACCATATATTTT.